What follows is one T cell receptor (beta chain) and its context. Its target antigen remains unknown. One base away there is no much larger clone; base qualities are not given. For the CD8 naive samples, CD45RO-negative cells were positively selected for CCR7, yielding a CD45RA+CCR7+ population from which TemRA cells were excluded. Healthy HIV-negative adults with no recently reported acute infections or vaccinations were included as donors. Only Caucasian adults living in Nashville, Tennessee, USA were represented among the donors. After blood collection by leukapheresis, PBMCs were isolated using Ficoll-Histopaque density gradient centrifugation and then cryopreserved in the vapor phase of liquid nitrogen. Analytical flow cytometry was used to check the purity and quantity of each magnetically sorted T cell population. Each sorted fraction had its genomic DNA isolated and then quantified by UV absorbance on a Nanodrop 2000c.

This sample is drawn from a study of shared clonotypes between healthy human individuals (dated by TCRdb to between 2020 and 2021). Looking at the study overall: Three men and two women, aged 18 to 49 years, made up the cohort. Different laboratories and diverse techniques were used to prepare libraries and sequence TCR repertoires, to increase sequencing depth and limit assay-specific biases. To estimate repertoire size and how much clonotypes are shared between individuals, the study performed deep sequencing of blood TCR repertoires from five healthy adults. Leukapheresis yielded between about 0.9 and 8.9 billion PBMCs per donor. For each donor, three plates each were used for CD4 naive and CD4 memory, two plates were used for CD8 naive, and one plate was used for CD8 memory. What the authors observed across the whole study: Incomplete sequencing was indicated by rarefaction of sorted-subset datasets, despite the large sequencing depth. Sampling was restricted to blood, and TCR repertoires in tissue are likely to differ from TCR repertoires in blood. Clonotypes shared by all four sorted-subset donors showed higher generation probabilities than non-shared clonotypes. Pairwise subsampling led to the expectation that sequencing depth would affect the degree of clonotype sharing among donors. Because the study included only a small number of donors, the genetic and exposure-history diversity represented was limited. Naive subsets generally had larger estimated clonotype richness than memory subsets. Across a handful of donors, around 5% of naive CD4, roughly 3.8% of naive CD8, under 2.5% of memory CD4, and roughly 0.41% of memory CD8 clonotypes were shared.

From a lookup of the germline V gene (reference sequence), CDR1 and CDR2 are SEHNR and FQNEAQ. V is pared back by 5 bases and J by 1 base, with 17 bases lying between the germline termini. The CDR3 has 16 amino acids, counting the end cysteine and phenylalanine. CDR3 DNA only is kept here, 48 bases in frame from base 1. Using the deep immunoSEQ assay, multiplex PCR amplified TCR CDR3 regions from genomic DNA. Extracted genomic DNA from each cell subset was spread evenly across all wells of several immunoSEQ 96-well plates, with each plate serving as a replicate. Each replicate PCR for sorted subsets received roughly 0.2 ug genomic DNA, equal to roughly 30,000 T cell genomes. The purified libraries were quantified using a Qubit 3.0 fluorometer, sized with a Bioanalyzer 2100, and then quantified again using the KAPA Library Quantification kit. Every immunoSEQ 96-well plate was sequenced on a dedicated single-read 150-cycle Illumina NextSeq 550 flow cell. The authors' pipeline ran thus. Because only junctional sequences without quality scores were contained in the immunoSEQ output, filtering matching that applied to full-length reads could not be performed. Sequences were annotated with PyIR, a Python wrapper for IgBLAST v1.9, using IMGT germline references to assign V/J genes and CDR3. Reads were removed for weak V/J assignments (E-value above 1e-6), missing CDR3, stop codons, out-of-frame junctions, or ambiguous translated residues. A V3J clonotype was defined by an identical inferred V gene, J gene, and CDR3 amino acid sequence. The percentage overlap between two repertoires was calculated by dividing the number of shared unique clonotypes by the size of the smaller repertoire. RTK rarefaction, the Chao1 estimator, and Recon v2.1 estimates of unobserved clonotypes were used to assess repertoire richness. Generation probabilities for all TCRbeta clonotypes obtained by the gDNA method from several donors were computed using OLGA. TCRdb stores this immuneACCESS table with in-frame sequences only. Part of the clones is absent; in the studies checked, under half of the shortfall reflects unresolved V genes, and no reason is known for the rest. V, J and clone size reflect that table, while D and trimming were determined from the DNA. The sample yields approximately 2,200,000 clones; just over 90% were counted once. The ten most abundant clones make up 1.5% to 2% of the sample.

This TCR came from a man aged 18 to 35 in good health. Some clones in this sample may be carry-over from other donors' samples. The specimen sequenced was naive CD8+ T cells from PBMCs. The cell subset or site label, read with the paper, signifies: CD45RA+CCR7+. Recombination linked TRBV7-9 to TRBJ1-1; tentative D gene TRBD1, with 5 bases matching. The CDR3 corresponds to CASSPPVGERNTEAFF. The DNA sequence is given as TGTGCCAGCAGCCCCCCCGTGGGGGAGAGGAACACTGAAGCTTTCTTT.